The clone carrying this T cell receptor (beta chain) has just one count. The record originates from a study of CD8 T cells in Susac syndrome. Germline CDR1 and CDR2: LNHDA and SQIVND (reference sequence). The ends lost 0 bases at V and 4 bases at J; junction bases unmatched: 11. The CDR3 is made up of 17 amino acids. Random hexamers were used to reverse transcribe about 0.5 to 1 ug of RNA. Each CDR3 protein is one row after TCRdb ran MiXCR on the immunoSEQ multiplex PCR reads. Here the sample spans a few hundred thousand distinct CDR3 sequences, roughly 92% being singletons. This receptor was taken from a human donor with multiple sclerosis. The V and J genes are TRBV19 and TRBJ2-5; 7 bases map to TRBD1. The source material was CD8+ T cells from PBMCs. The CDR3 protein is CASSIDFRQGRRETQYF. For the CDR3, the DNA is TGTGCCAGTAGTATAGACTTTCGACAGGGACGGAGAGAGACCCAGTACTTC.